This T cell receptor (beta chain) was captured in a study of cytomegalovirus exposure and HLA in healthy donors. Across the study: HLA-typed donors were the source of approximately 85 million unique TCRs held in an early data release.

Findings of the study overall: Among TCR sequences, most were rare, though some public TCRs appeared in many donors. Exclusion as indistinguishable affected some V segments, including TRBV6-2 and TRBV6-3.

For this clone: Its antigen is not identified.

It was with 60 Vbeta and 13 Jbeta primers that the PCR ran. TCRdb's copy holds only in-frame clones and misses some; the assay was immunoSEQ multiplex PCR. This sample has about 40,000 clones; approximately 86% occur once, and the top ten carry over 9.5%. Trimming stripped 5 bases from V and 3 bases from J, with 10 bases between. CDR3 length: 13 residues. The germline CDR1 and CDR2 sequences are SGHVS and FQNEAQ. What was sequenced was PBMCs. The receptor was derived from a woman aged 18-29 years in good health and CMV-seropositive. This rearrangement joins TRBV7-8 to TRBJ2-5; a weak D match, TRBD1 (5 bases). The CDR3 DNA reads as TGTGCCAGCAGCCCGCCAGGGAAAGAGACCCAGTACTTC. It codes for CASSPPGKETQYF.